This TCR beta chain stems from a study of tumor-infiltrating lymphocytes in glioblastoma multiforme. TCRB libraries came from RNA via three nested multiplex PCR rounds. TCRdb analysed the multiplex PCR reads with MiXCR anew, one entry per CDR3 protein. The sample consists of some 32,000 distinct CDR3 sequences, under 70% of them appearing once. The CDR3 sequence is 13 residues long. Germline values: CDR1 MNHEY, CDR2 SVGAGI. Trimming removed 6 bases from V and 5 bases from J, with 13 bases in between. The sequenced sample consisted of brain tumor tissue. This chain joins TRBV6-5 and TRBJ1-1; tentative D call: TRBD1 (5 bases). This sequence was found in a male donor with glioblastoma. The CDR3 region has the DNA TGTGCCAGCAGAAGACAGTCATGGACTGAAGCTTTCTTT. This encodes CASRRQSWTEAFF.